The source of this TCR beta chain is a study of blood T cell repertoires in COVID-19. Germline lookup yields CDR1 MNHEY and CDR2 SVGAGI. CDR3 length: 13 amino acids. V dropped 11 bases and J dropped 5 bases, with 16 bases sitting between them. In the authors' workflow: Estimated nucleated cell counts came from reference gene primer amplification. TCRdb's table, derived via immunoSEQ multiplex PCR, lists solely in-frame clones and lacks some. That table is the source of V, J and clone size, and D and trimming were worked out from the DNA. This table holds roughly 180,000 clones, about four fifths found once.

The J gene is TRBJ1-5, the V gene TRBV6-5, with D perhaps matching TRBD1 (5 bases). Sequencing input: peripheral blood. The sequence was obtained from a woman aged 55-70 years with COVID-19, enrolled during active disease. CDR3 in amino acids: CAGARGIDQPQHF. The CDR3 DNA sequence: TGTGCCGGGGCTAGGGGAATTGATCAGCCCCAGCATTTT.